One TCR beta chain is described in this entry. Its antigen has not been determined. Base qualities were left out, and no much larger clone turns up one base away. These data belong to a study of sequential checkpoint blockade in melanoma (dated by TCRdb to between 2018 and 2021). General notes on the study: Patients were randomized 1:1 to first-line nivolumab followed by ipilimumab (arm A) or ipilimumab followed by nivolumab (arm B). Maintenance nivolumab came after each of the two trial sequences.

TCRbeta CDR3 regions were immunosequenced from genomic DNA with the immunoSEQ Assay. Before high-throughput sequencing, genomic DNA was amplified using bias-controlled multiplex PCR. On the study's bioinformatics: To quantify the absolute abundance of each unique TCRbeta CDR3 region, the sequences were collapsed and filtered. Clonality, defined as 1 minus Pielou's evenness, was calculated using only productive rearrangements. A previously published method was used to identify clones whose frequencies were significantly greater in on-treatment samples than in baseline samples. TCRdb took this table from immuneACCESS and kept in-frame rearrangements with V and J called. Such tables lack part of the clones; where checked against another copy, unresolved V genes explain under half of the gap, and the rest is unexplained. The V and J calls and clone size are taken from that table; D and trimming were inferred from the DNA. The sample contains 40,000 or so clones, approximately 90% of them found a single time. Around 12% of the sample goes to the ten largest clones.

The sample's treatment or condition, from its label and the paper: randomized to nivolumab then ipilimumab (arm A) or the reverse (arm B). No trial patient had received prior DNA-damaging chemotherapy. On a FACS Aria II flow cytometer, live CD3+CD8+ cells that were negative for CD19 and CD56 were sorted from thawed PBMCs. Samples were obtained from patients with melanoma enrolled in CheckMate 064, a randomized, open-label phase II trial of sequential checkpoint blockade. Peripheral blood mononuclear cells were collected by leukapheresis, purified with Ficoll-Paque, and frozen in human serum with about 10% DMSO. Immediately after sorting, the purity of the sorted blood CD3+CD8+ cells was confirmed to be >98%, and DNA was then extracted. Points the paper makes about the study in general: The response-prediction model combining TCR metrics and mutation burden needs validation in larger, independent patient cohorts.

CDR3 length: 15 amino acids, cysteine to phenylalanine. Left in the record is the CDR3 DNA by itself, 45 bases read in frame from the first base. V is reduced by 8 bases and J by 6 bases, leaving a spacing of 20 bases between them. According to the germline V gene (reference sequence), CDR1 reads LNHNV and CDR2 reads YYDKDF. The source of this sequence is a human donor with melanoma. The sample was CD8+ T cells sorted from blood (inferred from file names), taken from a patient given nivolumab and ipilimumab in sequence. The rearrangement joined TRBV15 to TRBJ2-1; perhaps TRBD1 is the D gene, with 5 bases matching. In nucleotide form, the sequence is TGTGCCACCCCCCAAGTCCAGGGTGGGCGCAATGAGCAGTTCTTC. Its translation reads: CATPQVQGGRNEQFF.